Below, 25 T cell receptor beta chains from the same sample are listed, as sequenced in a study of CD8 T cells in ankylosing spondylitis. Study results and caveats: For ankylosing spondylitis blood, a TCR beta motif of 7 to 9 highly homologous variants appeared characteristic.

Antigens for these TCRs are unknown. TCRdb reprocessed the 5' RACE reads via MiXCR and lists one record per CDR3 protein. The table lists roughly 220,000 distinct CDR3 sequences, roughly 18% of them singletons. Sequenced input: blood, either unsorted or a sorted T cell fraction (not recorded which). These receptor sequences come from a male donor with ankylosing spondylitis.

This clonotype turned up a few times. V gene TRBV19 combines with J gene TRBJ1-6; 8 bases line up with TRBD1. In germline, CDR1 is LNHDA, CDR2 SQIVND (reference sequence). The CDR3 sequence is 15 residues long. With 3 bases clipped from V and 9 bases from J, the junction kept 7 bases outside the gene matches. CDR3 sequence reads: CASSISAGGGSPLHF. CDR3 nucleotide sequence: TGTGCCAGTAGTATCTCGGCAGGGGGCGGTTCACCCCTCCACTTT.

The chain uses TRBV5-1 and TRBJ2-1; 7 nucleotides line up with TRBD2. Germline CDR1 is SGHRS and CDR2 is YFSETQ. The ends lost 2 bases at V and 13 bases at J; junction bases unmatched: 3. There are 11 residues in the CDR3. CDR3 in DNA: TGCGCCAGCAGCTTTGGCGGGGGACAGTTCTTC. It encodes CASSFGGGQFF.

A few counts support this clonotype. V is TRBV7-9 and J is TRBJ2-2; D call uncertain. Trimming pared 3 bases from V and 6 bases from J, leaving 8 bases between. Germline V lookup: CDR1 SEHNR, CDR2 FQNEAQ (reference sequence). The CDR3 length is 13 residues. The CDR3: CASSFPRPGELFF. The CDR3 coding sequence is TGTGCCAGCAGCTTCCCGCGACCCGGGGAGCTGTTTTTT. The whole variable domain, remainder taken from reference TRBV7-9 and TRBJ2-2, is DTGVSQNPRHKITKRGQNVTFRCDPISEHNRLYWYRQTLGQGPEFLTYFQNEAQLEKSRLLSDRFSAERPKGSFSTLEIQRTEQGDSAMYLCASSFPRPGELFFGEGSRLTVL.

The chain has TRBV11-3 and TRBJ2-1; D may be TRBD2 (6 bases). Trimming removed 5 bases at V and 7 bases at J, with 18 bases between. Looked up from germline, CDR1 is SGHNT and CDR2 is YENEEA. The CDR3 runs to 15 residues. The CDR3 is CASSPKGSSDNEQFF. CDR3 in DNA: TGTGCCAGCAGCCCGAAGGGGTCTAGCGATAATGAGCAGTTCTTC.

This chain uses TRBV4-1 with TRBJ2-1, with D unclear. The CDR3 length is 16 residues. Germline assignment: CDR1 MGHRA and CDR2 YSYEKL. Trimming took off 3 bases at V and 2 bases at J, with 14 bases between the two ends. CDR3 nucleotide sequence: TGCGCCAGCAGCCAGGCGACTGAGGAGCCCTACAATGAGCAGTTCTTC. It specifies CASSQATEEPYNEQFF.

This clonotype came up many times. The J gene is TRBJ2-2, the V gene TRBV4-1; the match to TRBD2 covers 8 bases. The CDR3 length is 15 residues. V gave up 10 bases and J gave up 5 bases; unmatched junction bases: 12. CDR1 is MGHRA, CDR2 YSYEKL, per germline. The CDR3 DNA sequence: TGCGCCAACTCAACCGGGACTAGTGGTACCGGGGAGCTGTTTTTT. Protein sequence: CANSTGTSGTGELFF.

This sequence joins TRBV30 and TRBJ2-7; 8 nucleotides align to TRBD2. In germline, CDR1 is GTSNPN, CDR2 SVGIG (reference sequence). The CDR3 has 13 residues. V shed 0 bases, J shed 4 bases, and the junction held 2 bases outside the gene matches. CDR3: CAWSVASGYEQYF. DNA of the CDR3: TGTGCCTGGAGTGTGGCTAGCGGGTACGAGCAGTACTTC.

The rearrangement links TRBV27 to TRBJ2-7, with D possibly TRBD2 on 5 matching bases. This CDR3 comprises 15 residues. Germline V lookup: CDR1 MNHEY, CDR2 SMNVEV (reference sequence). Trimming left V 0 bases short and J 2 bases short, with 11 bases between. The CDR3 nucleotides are TGTGCCAGCAGTTTATCGAGGGATTTGACCTACGAGCAGTACTTC. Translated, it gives CASSLSRDLTYEQYF.

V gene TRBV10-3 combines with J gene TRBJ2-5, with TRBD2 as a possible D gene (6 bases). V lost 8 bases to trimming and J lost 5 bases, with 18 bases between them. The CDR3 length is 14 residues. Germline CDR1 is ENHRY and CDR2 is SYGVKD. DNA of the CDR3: TGTGCCATCGGGCCCCCTGGGCTAGCGGAGACCCAGTACTTC. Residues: CAIGPPGLAETQYF.

The CDR3 protein is CASSQAGGNNSPLHF. The CDR3 nucleotides read TGTGCCAGCAGCCAGGCGGGTGGGAATAATTCACCCCTCCACTTT. V and J are TRBV4-2 and TRBJ1-6; D is uncertain. The V gene lost 3 bases and the J gene lost 5 bases, with 11 bases spanning the gap. CDR1 LGHNA and CDR2 YNFKEQ come from the germline V gene. This CDR3 has 15 residues.

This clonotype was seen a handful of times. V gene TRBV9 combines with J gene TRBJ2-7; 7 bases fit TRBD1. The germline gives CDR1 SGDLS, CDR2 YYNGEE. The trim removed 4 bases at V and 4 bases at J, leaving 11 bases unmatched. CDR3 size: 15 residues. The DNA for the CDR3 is TGTGCCAGCAGCCAGGGGACAGTGGGTCCTTACGAGCAGTACTTC. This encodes CASSQGTVGPYEQYF.

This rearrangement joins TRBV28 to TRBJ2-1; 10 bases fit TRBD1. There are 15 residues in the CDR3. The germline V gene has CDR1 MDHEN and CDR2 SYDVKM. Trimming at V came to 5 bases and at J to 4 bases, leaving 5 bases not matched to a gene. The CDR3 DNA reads TGTGCCAGCAGTATGCCGGGACAGGGGTACAATGAGCAGTTCTTC. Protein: CASSMPGQGYNEQFF.

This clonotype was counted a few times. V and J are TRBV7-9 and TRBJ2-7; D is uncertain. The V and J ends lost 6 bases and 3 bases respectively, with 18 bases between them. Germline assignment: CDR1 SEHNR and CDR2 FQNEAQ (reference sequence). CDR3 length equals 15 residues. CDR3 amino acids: CASSTATDPNYEQYF. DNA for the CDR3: TGTGCCAGCAGTACCGCAACGGATCCTAACTACGAGCAGTACTTC.

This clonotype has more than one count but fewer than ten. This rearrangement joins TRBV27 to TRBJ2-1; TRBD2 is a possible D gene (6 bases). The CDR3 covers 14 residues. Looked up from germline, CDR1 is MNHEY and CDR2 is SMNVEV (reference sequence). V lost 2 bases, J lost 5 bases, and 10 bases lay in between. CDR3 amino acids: CASSLAGRDNEQFF. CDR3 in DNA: TGTGCCAGCAGTTTAGCGGGACGGGACAATGAGCAGTTCTTC.

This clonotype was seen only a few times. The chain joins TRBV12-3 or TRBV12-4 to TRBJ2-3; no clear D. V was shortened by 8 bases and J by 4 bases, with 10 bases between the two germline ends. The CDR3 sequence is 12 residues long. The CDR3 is CASGIGSDTQYF. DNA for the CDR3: TGTGCCAGCGGGATCGGATCAGATACGCAGTATTTT.

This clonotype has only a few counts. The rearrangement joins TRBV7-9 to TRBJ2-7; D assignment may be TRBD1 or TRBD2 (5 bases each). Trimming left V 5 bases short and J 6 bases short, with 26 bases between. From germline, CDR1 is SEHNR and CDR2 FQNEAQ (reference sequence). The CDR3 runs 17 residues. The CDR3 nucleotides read TGTGCCAGCAGCACCGCCATGCGCAGCGGTACTACAGGCGAGCAGTACTTC. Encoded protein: CASSTAMRSGTTGEQYF.

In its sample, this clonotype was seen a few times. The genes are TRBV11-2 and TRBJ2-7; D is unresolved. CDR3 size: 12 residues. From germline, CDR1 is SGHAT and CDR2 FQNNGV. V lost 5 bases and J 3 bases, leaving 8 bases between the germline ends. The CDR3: CASSPTDYEQYF. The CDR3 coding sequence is TGTGCCAGCAGCCCCACGGACTACGAGCAGTACTTC.

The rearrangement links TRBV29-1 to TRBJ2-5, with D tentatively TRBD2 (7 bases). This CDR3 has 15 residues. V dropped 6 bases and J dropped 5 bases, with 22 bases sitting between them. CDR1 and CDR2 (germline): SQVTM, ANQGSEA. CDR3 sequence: CSVAGALPRVETQYF. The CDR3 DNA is TGCAGCGTCGCGGGGGCCCTTCCCCGCGTGGAGACCCAGTACTTC. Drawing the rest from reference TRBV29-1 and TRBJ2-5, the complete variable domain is SAVISQKPSRDICQRGTSLTIQCQVDSQVTMMFWYRQQPGQSLTLIATANQGSEATYESGFVIDKFPISRPNLTFSTLTVSNMSPEDSSIYLCSVAGALPRVETQYFGPGTRLLVL.

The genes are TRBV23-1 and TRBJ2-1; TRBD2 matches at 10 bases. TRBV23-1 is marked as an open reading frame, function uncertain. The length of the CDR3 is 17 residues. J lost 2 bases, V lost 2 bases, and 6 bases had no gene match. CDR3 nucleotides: TGCGCCAGCAGTCAACCAACTAGCGGGGTGACCTACAATGAGCAGTTCTTC. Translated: CASSQPTSGVTYNEQFF.

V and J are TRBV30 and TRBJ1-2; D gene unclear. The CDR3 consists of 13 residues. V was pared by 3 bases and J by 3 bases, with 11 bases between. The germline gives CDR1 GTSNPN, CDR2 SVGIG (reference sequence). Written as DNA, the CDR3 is TGTGCCTGGAGCGACACAGAGGACTATGGCTACACCTTC. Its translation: CAWSDTEDYGYTF.

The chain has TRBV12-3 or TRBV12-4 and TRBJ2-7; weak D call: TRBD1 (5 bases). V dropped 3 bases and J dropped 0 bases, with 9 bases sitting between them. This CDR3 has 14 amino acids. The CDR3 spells CASSFTGASYEQYF. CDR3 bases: TGTGCCAGCAGTTTCACAGGCGCCTCCTACGAGCAGTACTTC.

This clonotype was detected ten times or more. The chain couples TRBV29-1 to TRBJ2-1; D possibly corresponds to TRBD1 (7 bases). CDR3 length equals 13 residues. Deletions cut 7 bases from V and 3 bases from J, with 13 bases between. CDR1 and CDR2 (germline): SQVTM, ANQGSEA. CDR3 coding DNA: TGCAGCGCCCAGGGGGAGGTCTACAATGAGCAGTTCTTC. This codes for CSAQGEVYNEQFF.

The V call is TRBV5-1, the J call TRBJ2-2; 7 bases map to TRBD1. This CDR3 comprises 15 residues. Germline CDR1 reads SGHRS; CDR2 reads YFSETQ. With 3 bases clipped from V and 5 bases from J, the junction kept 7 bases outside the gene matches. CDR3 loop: CASSSRQGETGELFF. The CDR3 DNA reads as TGCGCCAGCAGCTCCCGACAGGGTGAGACCGGGGAGCTGTTTTTT.

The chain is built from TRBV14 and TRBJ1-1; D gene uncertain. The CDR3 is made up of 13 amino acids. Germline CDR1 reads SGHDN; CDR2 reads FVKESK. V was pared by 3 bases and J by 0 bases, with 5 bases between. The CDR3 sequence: CASSHRLNTEAFF. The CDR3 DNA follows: TGTGCCAGCAGCCACAGACTGAACACTGAAGCTTTCTTT.

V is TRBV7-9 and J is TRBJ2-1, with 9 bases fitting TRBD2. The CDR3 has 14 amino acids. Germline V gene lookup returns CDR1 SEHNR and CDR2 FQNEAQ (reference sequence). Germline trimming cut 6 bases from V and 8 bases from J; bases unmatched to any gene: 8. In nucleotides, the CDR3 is TGTGCCAGCAGGATAGCGGGAGATCAAGATGAGCAGTTCTTC. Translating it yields CASRIAGDQDEQFF. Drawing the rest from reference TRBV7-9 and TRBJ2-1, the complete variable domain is DTGVSQNPRHKITKRGQNVTFRCDPISEHNRLYWYRQTLGQGPEFLTYFQNEAQLEKSRLLSDRFSAERPKGSFSTLEIQRTEQGDSAMYLCASRIAGDQDEQFFGPGTRLTVL.